This TCR beta chain came from a study of shared clonotypes between healthy human individuals (dated by TCRdb to the early 2020s). Concerning the study at large: Two women and three men aged 18 to 49 years were included in the cohort. To increase sequencing depth and limit assay-specific biases, TCR repertoire library preparation and sequencing were carried out by different laboratories using diverse techniques. The study deeply sequenced blood TCR repertoires of 5 or 6 healthy adults to estimate repertoire size and the extent of clonotype sharing between individuals. Per donor, leukapheresis produced somewhere between about 0.8 and 9.5 billion PBMCs. For each donor, CD4 naive and CD4 memory were each run on three plates, CD8 naive on two plates, and CD8 memory on one plate.

Using the deep immunoSEQ assay, TCR CDR3 regions were amplified from genomic DNA by multiplex PCR. For each cell subset, the extracted genomic DNA was distributed evenly across all wells of several immunoSEQ 96-well plates, and each plate served as one replicate. For sorted subsets, roughly 190 ng of genomic DNA, equivalent to 25,000 to 35,000 T cell genomes, went into each replicate PCR. Purified libraries were measured with a Qubit 3.0 fluorometer, size-checked on a Bioanalyzer 2100, and measured again with the KAPA Library Quantification kit. Every immunoSEQ 96-well plate was sequenced on a dedicated single-read 150-cycle Illumina NextSeq 550 flow cell. Per the original workflow: The immunoSEQ output contained only junctional sequences without quality scores, so filtering could not match that applied to full-length reads. Sequences were annotated with PyIR, a Python wrapper for IgBLAST v1.9, and V/J genes and CDR3 were assigned using IMGT germline references. Reads with weak V/J assignments (E-value above 1e-6), missing CDR3, stop codons, out-of-frame junctions, or ambiguous translated residues were removed. V3J clonotypes were defined by identical inferred V gene, J gene, and CDR3 amino acid sequence. To compute the percentage overlap between repertoires, the number of shared unique clonotypes was divided by the size of the smaller repertoire. Richness of each repertoire was evaluated using RTK rarefaction, the Chao1 estimator, and Recon v2.1 estimates of unobserved clonotypes. Generation probabilities for all TCRbeta clonotypes obtained by the gDNA method from several donors were computed using OLGA. Drawn from immuneACCESS, this table holds only the in-frame rearrangements with V and J called that TCRdb kept. Clones are partly lost; checked studies trace under half to an unresolved V gene and leave the rest unexplained. V and J calls and clone size come straight from that table; D and trimming were deduced from the DNA. The sample table shows roughly 2.2 million clones, and 80% to 95% are seen once. About 0.37% of the sample is in the top ten clones.

Broader findings and caveats from the paper: Sampling was restricted to blood, and TCR repertoires in tissue are likely to differ from TCR repertoires in blood. Estimated clonotype richness was generally larger for naive than for memory subsets. Across a few donors, about 4.5% of naive CD4, around 3.5% of naive CD8, 2.3% of memory CD4, and 0.4% of memory CD8 clonotypes were shared. Even with the large sequencing depth, rarefaction of the sorted-subset datasets indicated that sequencing was incomplete. Pairwise subsampling indicated that sequencing depth was expected to affect the degree of clonotype sharing among donors. Because the study included only a small number of donors, the genetic and exposure-history diversity represented was limited. Clonotypes shared by all four sorted-subset donors showed higher generation probabilities than non-shared clonotypes.

The CDR3 goes from the cysteine to the phenylalanine over 17 residues. Left in the record is the CDR3 DNA by itself, 51 bases read in frame from the first base. Between the V and J ends, shortened by 7 bases and 5 bases respectively, the junction contains 27 bases. CDR1 and CDR2, looked up from the germline V gene, are SGHRS and YFSETQ. Comments on this clone: The specificity of this receptor is unknown. Within one base of it there is no much larger clone, and no base qualities were kept.

Healthy HIV-negative adults with no recently reported acute infections or vaccinations were included as donors. Only Caucasian adults living in Nashville, Tennessee, USA were represented among the donors. CD4+ T cells were enriched through magnetic negative selection, after which naive cells were positively selected on CD45RA and the remaining negative fraction served as the memory subset. After blood collection by leukapheresis, PBMCs were isolated using Ficoll-Histopaque density gradient centrifugation and then cryopreserved in the vapor phase of liquid nitrogen. Purity and quantity of every magnetically sorted T cell population were checked by analytical flow cytometry. Genomic DNA was isolated from each sorted fraction and quantified by UV absorbance on a Nanodrop 2000c.

This chain is built from TRBV5-1 and TRBJ2-5; TRBD1 is possibly the D segment (6 matching bases). The source is a young man in good health. Some clones in this sample may be carry-over from other donors' samples. Sequencing was done on a sample of naive CD4+ T cells from PBMCs. Reading the label with the study, this specimen's cell subset or site is: CD45RA+ positively selected. CDR3 sequence: CASSPPLSGTFSETQYF. The DNA sequence is as follows: TGCGCCAGCTCCCCTCCCCTCTCCGGGACATTTAGCGAGACCCAGTACTTC. Joined to the reference TRBV5-1 and TRBJ2-5 proteins, this CDR3 gives the full variable domain: KAGVTQTPRYLIKTRGQQVTLSCSPISGHRSVSWYQQTPGQGLQFLFEYFSETQRNKGNFPGRFSGRQFSNSRSEMNVSTLELGDSALYLCASSPPLSGTFSETQYFGPGTRLLVL.